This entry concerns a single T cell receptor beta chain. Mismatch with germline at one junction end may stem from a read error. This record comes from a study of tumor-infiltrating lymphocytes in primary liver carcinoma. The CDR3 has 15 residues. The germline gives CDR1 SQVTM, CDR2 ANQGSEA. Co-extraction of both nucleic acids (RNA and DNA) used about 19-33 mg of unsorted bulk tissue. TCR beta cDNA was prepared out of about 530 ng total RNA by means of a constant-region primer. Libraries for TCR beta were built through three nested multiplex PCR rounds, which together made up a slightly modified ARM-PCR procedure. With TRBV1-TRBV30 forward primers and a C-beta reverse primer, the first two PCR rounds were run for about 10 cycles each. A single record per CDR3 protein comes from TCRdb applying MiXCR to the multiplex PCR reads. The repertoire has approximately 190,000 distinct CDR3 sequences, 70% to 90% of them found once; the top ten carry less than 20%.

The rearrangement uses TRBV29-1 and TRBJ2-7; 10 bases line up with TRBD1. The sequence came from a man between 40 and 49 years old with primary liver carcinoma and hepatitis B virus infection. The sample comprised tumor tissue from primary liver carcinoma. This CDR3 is CSFEEWDRGVEEQYF. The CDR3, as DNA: TGCAGCTTTGAGGAATGGGACAGGGGAGTAGAAGAGCAGTACTTC.